This T cell receptor (beta chain) was captured in a study of T-cell reconstitution after alpha-beta-depleted transplantation in children (dated by TCRdb to between 2015 and 2016). The study in broad terms: Using TCR repertoire profiling, the study followed T-cell immune reconstitution in a quantitative way in children after TCRalphabeta/CD19-depleted allogeneic hematopoietic cell transplantation.

The library was produced with PCR. Sequencing was carried out with an Illumina HiSeq 2500. Molecular barcoding was employed in the preparation of TCR libraries, with unique molecular identifiers being used to normalize TCRbeta repertoire quantification. TCRdb handled the public reads itself, with Q25 trimming in fastp and clone calling in MiXCR, and kept productive beta chains. Every CDR3 protein is listed once, alongside the most common genes and DNA of its rows. For this sample the table gives a few hundred thousand distinct CDR3 sequences, of which just over 7.5% were detected only once. 9.1% of the sample is in the top ten clones. This clonotype has at least ten counts. The antigen this receptor binds is unknown. Per-nucleotide qualities are absent, and no much larger clonotype sits a single base away. General conclusions and limits of the study: About two months after transplant, the apparently early recovery of alphabetaT-cell counts reportedly depended on just several hundred clones that had expanded rapidly and came from non-depleted graft cells. In some patients, high TCRbeta diversity at day 60 was attributed to recipient T cells and intrathymic progenitors that had survived conditioning. Over subsequent months, a decline in hyperexpanded clone frequencies was noted, and after one year, T-cell counts and TCRbeta diversity were mostly ascribed to newly produced T cells.

From V the trimming removes 4 bases and from J it removes 3 bases, while the gene matches leave 8 bases of the junction unaccounted for. The CDR3 runs 15 residues from the cysteine to the phenylalanine. Left in the record is the CDR3 DNA by itself, 45 bases read in frame from the first base. The germline V gene gives CDR1 as SGHRS and CDR2 as YFSETQ. This specimen's treatment or condition label, per the study, means: allogeneic hematopoietic cell transplantation with graft depleted of TCRalphabeta T cells and CD19 B cells. TCRalphabeta/CD19-depleted allogeneic hematopoietic cell grafts were given to the transplant recipients, all of whom were children.

The sample was peripheral blood, taken 360 days after TCRalphabeta/CD19-depleted stem cell transplant. This receptor was taken from a female patient aged 2-9 years who had a stem cell transplant for Fanconi anemia, so the T cells may come from the graft donor. The rearranged segments are TRBV5-1 and TRBJ2-5, and TRBD2 aligns with 8 junction nucleotides. The CDR3 sequence is CASSPLTSGKETQYF. The DNA sequence is as follows: TGCGCCAGCAGCCCGCTTACTAGCGGAAAAGAGACCCAGTACTTC.